The 17 T cell receptor beta chains below were found in one sample sequenced in a study of blood T cell repertoires in COVID-19. Using immunoSEQ multiplex PCR, the repertoire was profiled, and TCRdb retains in-frame clones only, with some absent. The sample has 150,000 to 200,000 clones, roughly 80% seen once. Sequences were obtained from peripheral blood. Receptor source: a woman aged 25 to 39 with acute or convalescent COVID-19.

The chain employs TRBV5-1 and TRBJ1-3; possible D gene TRBD1, 5 bases. CDR3 length equals 14 residues. V lost 3 bases, J lost 5 bases, and 12 bases lay in between. Germline lookup yields CDR1 SGHRS and CDR2 YFSETQ. The CDR3 spells CASSSNVGRNTIYF. CDR3 sequence (DNA): TGCGCCAGCAGCTCCAACGTGGGGCGAAACACCATATATTTT.

The CDR3 bases are TGCGCCAGCAGCTTGGACGCGGGGGGCGGAGGTTCACCCCTCCACTTT. Amino acids: CASSLDAGGGGSPLHF. The chain employs TRBV5-1 and TRBJ1-6; tentative D call: TRBD1 (6 bases). CDR1 and CDR2 (germline): SGHRS, YFSETQ. Trimming pared 0 bases from V and 9 bases from J, leaving 16 bases between. The CDR3 sequence is 16 residues long.

Written as DNA, the CDR3 is TGCAGCGTGGGGGACAGCCTAAAGAGTCCCCTCCACTTT. Amino acids: CSVGDSLKSPLHF. The chain is built from TRBV29-1 and TRBJ1-6; 7 bases are a match to TRBD1. This CDR3 has 13 residues. The V gene's germline CDR1 is SQVTM and CDR2 ANQGSEA. With 6 bases clipped from V and 13 bases from J, the junction kept 12 bases outside the gene matches.

This chain joins TRBV4-3 and TRBJ2-7, with TRBD2 as a possible D gene (5 bases). Trimming pared 0 bases from V and 3 bases from J, leaving 12 bases between. Per germline, CDR1 LGHNA and CDR2 YSLEER. The CDR3 has 15 residues. The CDR3 loop reads CASSQDRTGDYEQYF. As DNA, the CDR3 is TGCGCCAGCAGCCAAGATCGGACCGGGGACTACGAGCAGTACTTC.

This clone was observed a few times. The rearrangement joins TRBV7-2 to TRBJ2-3, with TRBD2 matching over 13 bases. From germline, CDR1 is SGHTA and CDR2 FQGNSA. This CDR3 region has 15 residues. The junction had 5 bases not matched to a gene; V was cut back by 4 bases and J by 7 bases. CDR3 in amino acids: CASSSGLAGANTQYF. The CDR3 DNA follows: TGTGCCAGCAGCTCAGGACTAGCGGGGGCAAATACGCAGTATTTT.

The V call is TRBV19, the J call TRBJ2-1; 10 positions agree with TRBD2. V gave up 1 base and J gave up 8 bases; unmatched junction bases: 2. The CDR3 contains 14 residues. CDR1 LNHDA and CDR2 SQIVND come from the germline V gene (reference sequence). This chain's CDR3 is CASSIGSGRDEQFF. As DNA, the CDR3 is TGTGCCAGTAGTATAGGGAGCGGGAGGGATGAGCAGTTCTTC.

CDR3 loop: CASSLRGTRDEQFF. The DNA for the CDR3 is TGTGCCAGCAGCTTAAGAGGGACACGCGATGAGCAGTTCTTC. This rearrangement joins TRBV7-8 to TRBJ2-1, with a possible D match to TRBD1 (6 bases). Trimming took off 2 bases at V and 8 bases at J, with 13 bases between the two ends. CDR1 is SGHVS and CDR2 is FQNEAQ in the germline V gene. The CDR3 is made up of 14 amino acids.

The chain uses TRBV5-6 and TRBJ1-4, with 8 bases lining up with TRBD1. This CDR3 has 15 residues. V gave up 3 bases and J gave up 6 bases; unmatched junction bases: 7. Looked up from germline, CDR1 is SGHDT and CDR2 is YYEEEE. As DNA, the CDR3 is TGTGCCAGCAGCTGGGGATCAGGGGGCGATGAAAAACTGTTTTTT. Encoded protein: CASSWGSGGDEKLFF.

This clone was counted many times. V usage is TRBV7-9 and J usage is TRBJ1-5, with D possibly TRBD1 on 6 matching bases. CDR1 is SEHNR, CDR2 FQNEAQ, per germline (reference sequence). Trimming took off 5 bases at V and 3 bases at J, with 11 bases between the two ends. This CDR3 is built from 14 residues. This CDR3 is CASSIGQSNQPQHF. In DNA, the CDR3 is TGTGCCAGCAGCATAGGACAGTCCAATCAGCCCCAGCATTTT.

The CDR3 protein is CASSGSYRDSGNTIYF. CDR3 sequence (DNA): TGTGCCAGCAGCGGATCCTACAGGGACTCTGGAAACACCATATATTTT. The rearrangement links TRBV6-4 to TRBJ1-3; a possible D gene is TRBD1 (6 bases). The V gene lost 6 bases and the J gene lost 0 bases, with 15 bases spanning the gap. Germline V lookup: CDR1 MRHNA, CDR2 SNTAGT. CDR3 size: 16 residues.

The table lists this clone with a count of one. The chain couples TRBV12-3 or TRBV12-4 to TRBJ1-2; D perhaps matches TRBD1 (6 bases). CDR3 length equals 13 residues. The germline V and J ends were trimmed by 5 bases and 6 bases, with 13 bases remaining between them. The CDR3 nucleotides are TGTGCCAGCAGTCGGACAGTGGGTGATGGCTACACCTTC. It translates to CASSRTVGDGYTF.

The chain couples TRBV4-1 to TRBJ1-1; 7 positions agree with TRBD1. This CDR3 contains 16 residues. The V and J ends lost 3 bases and 1 base, in that order; junction bases with no gene match: 8. Looked up from germline, CDR1 is MGHRA and CDR2 is YSYEKL. The CDR3 DNA reads as TGCGCCAGCAGCCATCGTGAAGGGGGCAAGAACACTGAAGCTTTCTTT. This codes for CASSHREGGKNTEAFF.

This clone was seen a few times. This chain connects TRBV28 to TRBJ2-5, with a possible D match to TRBD2 (6 bases). The CDR3 covers 14 residues. The V end lost 7 bases, the J end lost 5 bases, and 17 bases lay between the germline ends. From germline, CDR1 is MDHEN and CDR2 SYDVKM. The CDR3 DNA reads TGTGCCAGCACCGAAACCGGGAGAGTGGAGACCCAGTACTTC. It yields the protein CASTETGRVETQYF.

The chain is built from TRBV30 and TRBJ1-1, with TRBD1 matching over 10 bases. This CDR3 comprises 14 residues. The V gene end was trimmed by 3 bases and the J gene end by 3 bases; junction bases not matched to a gene: 4. Germline CDR1 and CDR2: GTSNPN and SVGIG (reference sequence). The CDR3 DNA follows: TGTGCCTGGAGGGTGGGACAGGGGTACACTGAAGCTTTCTTT. It yields the protein CAWRVGQGYTEAFF.

V gene TRBV5-6 combines with J gene TRBJ2-5; 7 positions agree with TRBD1. From germline, CDR1 is SGHDT and CDR2 YYEEEE. The CDR3 runs 16 residues. V shed 3 bases, J shed 0 bases, and the junction held 8 bases outside the gene matches. DNA of the CDR3: TGTGCCAGCAGCTCTAAGGGACAGTTGTACCAAGAGACCCAGTACTTC. Translating it yields CASSSKGQLYQETQYF.

This chain connects TRBV5-6 to TRBJ1-2; D is uncertain. This CDR3 comprises 13 residues. The V gene's germline CDR1 is SGHDT and CDR2 YYEEEE. Between the trimmed V and J ends, which lost 3 bases and 7 bases, there was a span of 13 bases. The CDR3 DNA follows: TGTGCCAGCAGCTGGACCGGGAAGGTTGGCTACACCTTC. Residues: CASSWTGKVGYTF.

DNA for the CDR3: TGTGCCAGCAGTGAATCTTATGGCTACACCTTC. This translates into CASSESYGYTF. This rearrangement joins TRBV25-1 to TRBJ1-2, with D unclear. The CDR3 runs 11 residues. Per germline, CDR1 MGHDK and CDR2 SYGVNS. Trimming removed 1 base at V and 5 bases at J, with 2 bases between.